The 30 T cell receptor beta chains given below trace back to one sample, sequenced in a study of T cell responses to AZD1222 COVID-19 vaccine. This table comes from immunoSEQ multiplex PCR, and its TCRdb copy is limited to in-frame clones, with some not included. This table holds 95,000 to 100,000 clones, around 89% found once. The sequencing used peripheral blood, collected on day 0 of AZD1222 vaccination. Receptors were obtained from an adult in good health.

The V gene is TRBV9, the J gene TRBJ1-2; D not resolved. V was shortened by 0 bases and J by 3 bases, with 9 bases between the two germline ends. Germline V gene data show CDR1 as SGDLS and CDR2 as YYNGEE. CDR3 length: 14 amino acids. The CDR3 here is CASSVGQEDYGYTF. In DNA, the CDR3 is TGTGCCAGCAGCGTAGGGCAGGAGGACTATGGCTACACCTTC.

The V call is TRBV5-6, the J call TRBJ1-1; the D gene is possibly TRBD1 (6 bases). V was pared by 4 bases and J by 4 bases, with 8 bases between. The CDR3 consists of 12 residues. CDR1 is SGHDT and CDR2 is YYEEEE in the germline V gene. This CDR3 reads CASSLRGTEAFF. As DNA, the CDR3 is TGTGCCAGCAGCCTCAGGGGCACTGAAGCTTTCTTT.

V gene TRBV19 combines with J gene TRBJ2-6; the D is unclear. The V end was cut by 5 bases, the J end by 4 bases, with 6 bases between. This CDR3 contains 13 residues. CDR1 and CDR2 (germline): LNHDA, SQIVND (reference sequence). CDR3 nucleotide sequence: TGTGCCAGTAGTCCCGTCGGGGCCAACGTCCTGACTTTC. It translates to CASSPVGANVLTF.

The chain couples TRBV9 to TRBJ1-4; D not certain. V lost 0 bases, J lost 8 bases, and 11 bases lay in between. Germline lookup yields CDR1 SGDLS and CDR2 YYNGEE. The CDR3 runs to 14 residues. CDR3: CASSVVAAGEKLFF. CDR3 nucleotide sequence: TGTGCCAGCAGCGTAGTGGCGGCAGGAGAAAAACTGTTTTTT.

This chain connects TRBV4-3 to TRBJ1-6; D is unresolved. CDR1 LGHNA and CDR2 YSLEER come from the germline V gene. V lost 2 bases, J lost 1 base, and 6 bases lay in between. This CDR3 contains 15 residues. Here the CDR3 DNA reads TGCGCCAGCAGCCAAAAAAAATCCTATAATTCACCCCTCCACTTT. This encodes CASSQKKSYNSPLHF.

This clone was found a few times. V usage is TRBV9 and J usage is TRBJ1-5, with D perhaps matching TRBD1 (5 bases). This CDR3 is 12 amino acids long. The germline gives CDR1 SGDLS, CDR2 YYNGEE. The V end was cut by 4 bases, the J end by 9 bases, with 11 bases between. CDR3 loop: CASSSNQGPQHF. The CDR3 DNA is TGTGCCAGCAGCTCGAACCAGGGGCCCCAGCATTTT.

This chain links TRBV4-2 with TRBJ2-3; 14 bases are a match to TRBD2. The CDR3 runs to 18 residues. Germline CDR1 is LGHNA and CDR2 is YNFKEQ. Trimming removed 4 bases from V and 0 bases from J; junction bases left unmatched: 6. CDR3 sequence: CASSLRLAGGPSTDTQYF. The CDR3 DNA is TGTGCCAGCAGCCTTAGACTAGCGGGGGGGCCCAGCACAGATACGCAGTATTTT.

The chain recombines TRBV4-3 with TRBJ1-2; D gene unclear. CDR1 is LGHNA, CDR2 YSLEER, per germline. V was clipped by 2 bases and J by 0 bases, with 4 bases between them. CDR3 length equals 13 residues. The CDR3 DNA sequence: TGCGCCAGCAGCCAATCGGCTAACTATGGCTACACCTTC. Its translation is CASSQSANYGYTF.

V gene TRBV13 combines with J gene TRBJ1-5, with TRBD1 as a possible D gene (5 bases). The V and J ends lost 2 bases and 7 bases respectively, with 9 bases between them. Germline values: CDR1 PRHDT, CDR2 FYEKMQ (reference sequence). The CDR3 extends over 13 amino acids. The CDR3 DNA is TGTGCCAGCAGCTTATGGGGGAGACAGCCCCAGCATTTT. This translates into CASSLWGRQPQHF.

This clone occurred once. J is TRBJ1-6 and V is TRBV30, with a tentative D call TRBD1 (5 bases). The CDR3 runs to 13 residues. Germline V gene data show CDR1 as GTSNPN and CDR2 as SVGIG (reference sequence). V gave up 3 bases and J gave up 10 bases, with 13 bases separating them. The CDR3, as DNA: TGTGCCTGGAGGCAGGGTTTTTTGTCACCCCTCCACTTT. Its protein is CAWRQGFLSPLHF. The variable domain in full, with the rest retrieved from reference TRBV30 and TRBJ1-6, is SQTIHQWPATLVQPVGSPLSLECTVEGTSNPNLYWYRQAAGRGLQLLFYSVGIGQISSEVPQNLSASRPQDRQFILSSKKLLLSDSGFYLCAWRQGFLSPLHFGNGTRLTVT.

DNA for the CDR3: TGTGCCAGCAGTCTACAGGCCTACGAGCAGTACTTC. The encoded protein is CASSLQAYEQYF. The chain employs TRBV2 and TRBJ2-7; weak D call: TRBD1 (5 bases). The germline V gene has CDR1 SNHLY and CDR2 FYNNEI. V was trimmed by 5 bases and J by 2 bases, leaving 7 bases between them. This CDR3 has 12 residues.

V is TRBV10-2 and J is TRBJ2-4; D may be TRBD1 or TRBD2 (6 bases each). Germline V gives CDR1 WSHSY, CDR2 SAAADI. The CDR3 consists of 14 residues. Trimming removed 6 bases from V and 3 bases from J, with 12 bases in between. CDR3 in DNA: TGCGCCAGCAGGGAAGGAGGGGGCAAAAACATTCAGTACTTC. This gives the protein CASREGGGKNIQYF.

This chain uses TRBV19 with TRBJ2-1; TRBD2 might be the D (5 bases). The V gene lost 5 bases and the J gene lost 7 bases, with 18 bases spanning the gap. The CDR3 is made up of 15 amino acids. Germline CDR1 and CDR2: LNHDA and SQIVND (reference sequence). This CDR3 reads CASSGLSLVRNEQFF. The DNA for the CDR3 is TGTGCCAGTAGTGGACTTTCTTTAGTTAGGAATGAGCAGTTCTTC.

The chain's CDR3 is CASRKGAAPTNEKLFF. CDR3 in DNA: TGTGCCAGCAGGAAGGGGGCCGCCCCAACTAATGAAAAACTGTTTTTT. The chain joins TRBV2 to TRBJ1-4, with 7 bases lining up with TRBD1. Germline CDR1 is SNHLY and CDR2 is FYNNEI. V lost 6 bases to trimming and J lost 0 bases; unmatched junction nucleotides: 7. There are 16 residues in the CDR3.

The CDR3 sequence is CASSIDQEDDRFSNQPQHF. In DNA, the CDR3 is TGTGCCAGTAGTATAGATCAGGAGGATGACAGGTTTAGCAATCAGCCCCAGCATTTT. V usage is TRBV19 and J usage is TRBJ1-5; weak D call: TRBD1 (6 bases). Germline V gives CDR1 LNHDA, CDR2 SQIVND (reference sequence). This CDR3 is built from 19 residues. Trimming cost V 0 bases and J 0 bases, with 18 bases left between them.

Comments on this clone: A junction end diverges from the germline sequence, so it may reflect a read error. The CDR3 protein is CASSPGGNTIYF. The CDR3 nucleotides are TGTGCTAGCAGCCCAGGAGGAAACACCATATATTTT. The rearrangement links TRBV7-7 to TRBJ1-3; no reliable D call. Germline assignment: CDR1 SSHAT and CDR2 FNYEAQ (reference sequence). The CDR3 totals 12 residues. The full variable domain, rest sourced from reference TRBV7-7 and TRBJ1-3, is GAGVSQSPRYKVTKRGQDVTLRCDPISSHATLYWYQQALGQGPEFLTYFNYEAQPDKSGLPSDRFSAERPEGSISTLTIQRTEQRDSAMYRCASSPGGNTIYFGEGSWLTVV.

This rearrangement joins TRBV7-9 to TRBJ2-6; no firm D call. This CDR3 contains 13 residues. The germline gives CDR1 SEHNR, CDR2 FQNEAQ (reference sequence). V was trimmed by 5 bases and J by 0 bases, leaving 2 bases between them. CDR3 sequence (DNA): TGTGCCAGCAGCCCCTCTGGGGCCAACGTCCTGACTTTC. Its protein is CASSPSGANVLTF.

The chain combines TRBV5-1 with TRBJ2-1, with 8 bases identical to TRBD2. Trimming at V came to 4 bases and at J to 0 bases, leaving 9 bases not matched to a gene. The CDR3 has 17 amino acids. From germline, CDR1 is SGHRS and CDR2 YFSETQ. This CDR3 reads CASSPTGAGGSYNEQFF. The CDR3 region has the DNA TGCGCCAGCAGCCCCACCGGGGCGGGGGGCTCCTACAATGAGCAGTTCTTC.

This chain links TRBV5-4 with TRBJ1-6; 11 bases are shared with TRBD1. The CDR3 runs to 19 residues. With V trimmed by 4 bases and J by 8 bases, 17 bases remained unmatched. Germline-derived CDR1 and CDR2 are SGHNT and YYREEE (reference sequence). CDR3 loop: CASSHSNLAGTGGDSPLHF. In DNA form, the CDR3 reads TGTGCCAGCAGCCACTCGAACTTGGCCGGGACAGGGGGGGATTCACCCCTCCACTTT.

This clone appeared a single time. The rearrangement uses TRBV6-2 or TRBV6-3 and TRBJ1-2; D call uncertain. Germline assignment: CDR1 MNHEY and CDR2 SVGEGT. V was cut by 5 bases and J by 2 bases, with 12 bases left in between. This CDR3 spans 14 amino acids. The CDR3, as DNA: TGTGCCAGCAGTAAGGGAATCTCAAACTATGGCTACACCTTC. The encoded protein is CASSKGISNYGYTF.

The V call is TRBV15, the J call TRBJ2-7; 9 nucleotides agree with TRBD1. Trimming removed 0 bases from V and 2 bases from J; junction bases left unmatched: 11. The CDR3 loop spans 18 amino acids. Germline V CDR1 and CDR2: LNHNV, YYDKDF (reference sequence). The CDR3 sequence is CATSRDGGSRDRAYEQYF. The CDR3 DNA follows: TGTGCCACCAGCAGAGATGGGGGATCCCGGGACAGGGCCTACGAGCAGTACTTC.

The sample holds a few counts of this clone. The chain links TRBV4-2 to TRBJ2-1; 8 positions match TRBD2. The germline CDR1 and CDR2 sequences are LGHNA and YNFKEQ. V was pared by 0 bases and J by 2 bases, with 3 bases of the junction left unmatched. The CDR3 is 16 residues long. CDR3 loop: CASSQDTGGAYNEQFF. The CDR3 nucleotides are TGTGCCAGCAGCCAAGATACCGGGGGGGCCTACAATGAGCAGTTCTTC.

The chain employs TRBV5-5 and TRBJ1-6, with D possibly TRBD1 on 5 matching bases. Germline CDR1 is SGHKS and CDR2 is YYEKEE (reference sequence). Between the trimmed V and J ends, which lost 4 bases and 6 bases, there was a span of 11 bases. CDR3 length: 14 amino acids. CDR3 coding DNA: TGTGCCAGCAGCCAAGCGGGGGGTAATTCACCCCTCCACTTT. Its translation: CASSQAGGNSPLHF.

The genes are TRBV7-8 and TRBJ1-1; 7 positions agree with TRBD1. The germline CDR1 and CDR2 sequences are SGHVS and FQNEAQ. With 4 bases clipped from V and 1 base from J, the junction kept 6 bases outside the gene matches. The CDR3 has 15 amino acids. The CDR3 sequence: CASSSPTGPNTEAFF. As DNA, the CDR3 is TGTGCCAGCAGCTCACCGACAGGGCCGAACACTGAAGCTTTCTTT.

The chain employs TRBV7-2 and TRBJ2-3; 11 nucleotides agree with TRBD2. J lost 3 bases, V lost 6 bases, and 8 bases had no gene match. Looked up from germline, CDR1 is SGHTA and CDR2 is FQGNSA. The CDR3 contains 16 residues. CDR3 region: CASRFFSGGDTDTQYF. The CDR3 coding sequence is TGTGCCAGCAGATTCTTTAGCGGGGGGGATACAGATACGCAGTATTTT.

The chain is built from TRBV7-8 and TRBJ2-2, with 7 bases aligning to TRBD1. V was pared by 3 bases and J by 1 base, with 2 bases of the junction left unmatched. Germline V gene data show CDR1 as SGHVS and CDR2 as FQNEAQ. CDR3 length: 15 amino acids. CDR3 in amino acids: CASSFGTVNTGELFF. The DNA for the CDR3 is TGTGCCAGCAGCTTTGGGACAGTGAACACCGGGGAGCTGTTTTTT.

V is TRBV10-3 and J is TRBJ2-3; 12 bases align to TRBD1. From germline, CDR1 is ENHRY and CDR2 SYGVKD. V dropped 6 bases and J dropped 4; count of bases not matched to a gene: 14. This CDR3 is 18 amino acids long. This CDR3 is CAISPLNSGTGGADTQYF. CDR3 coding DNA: TGTGCCATCAGCCCTCTAAACTCCGGGACAGGGGGCGCAGATACGCAGTATTTT.

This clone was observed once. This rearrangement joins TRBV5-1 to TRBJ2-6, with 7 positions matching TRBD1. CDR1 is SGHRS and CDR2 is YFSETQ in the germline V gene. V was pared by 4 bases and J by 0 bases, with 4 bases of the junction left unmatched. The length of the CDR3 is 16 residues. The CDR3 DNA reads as TGCGCCAGCAGCGTGACAGGGTCCTCTGGGGCCAACGTCCTGACTTTC. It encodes CASSVTGSSGANVLTF. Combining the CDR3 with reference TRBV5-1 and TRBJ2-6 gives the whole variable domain KAGVTQTPRYLIKTRGQQVTLSCSPISGHRSVSWYQQTPGQGLQFLFEYFSETQRNKGNFPGRFSGRQFSNSRSEMNVSTLELGDSALYLCASSVTGSSGANVLTFGAGSRLTVL.

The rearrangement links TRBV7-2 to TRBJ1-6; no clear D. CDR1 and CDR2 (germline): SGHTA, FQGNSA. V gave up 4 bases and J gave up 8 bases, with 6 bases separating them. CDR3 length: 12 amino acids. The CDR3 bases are TGTGCCAGCAGCTCCGACTATTCACCCCTCCACTTT. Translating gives CASSSDYSPLHF.

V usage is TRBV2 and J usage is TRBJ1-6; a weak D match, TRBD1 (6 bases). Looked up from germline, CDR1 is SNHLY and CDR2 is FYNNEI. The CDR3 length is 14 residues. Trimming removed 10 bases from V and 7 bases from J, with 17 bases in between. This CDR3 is CATTPRTDNSPLHF. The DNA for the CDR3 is TGTGCCACAACACCAAGGACAGACAATTCACCCCTCCACTTT.